This is a list of T cell receptor beta chains from one sample in a study of control samples from healthy donors and cancer patients. Method: immunoSEQ multiplex PCR; TCRdb's copy keeps in-frame clones and lacks some. The profile shows 150,000 to 200,000 clones, roughly nine tenths of them singletons. Sequencing was carried out using blood. The receptors were gathered from a woman aged 30 to 39 in good health. CDR3s include the opening cysteine and the closing phenylalanine or tryptophan. Fields, in order: clone size, D gene, V gene, CDR3 length, J gene, CDR3 DNA, CDR3 protein. The D gene is left open where the match is weak. Rows give clone size only sometimes, using once, few, many, or a class for an expanded clone.

size: NA
D: TRBD1
V: TRBV29-1
length: 14
J: TRBJ2-5
DNA: TGCAGCGTTGTTACAGGGGGCGGCGGGGAGACCCAGTACTTC
CDR3: CSVVTGGGGETQYF

size: NA
D: TRBD1
V: TRBV14
length: 14
J: TRBJ1-4
DNA: TGTGCCAGCAGATACAGGGGGCAGATTGAAAAACTGTTTTTT
CDR3: CASRYRGQIEKLFF

size: NA
D: NA
V: TRBV10-1
length: 13
J: TRBJ1-1
DNA: TGCGCCAGCAAAAAACCCAGGGGCACTGAAGCTTTCTTT
CDR3: CASKKPRGTEAFF

size: NA
D: TRBD1
V: TRBV12-3/TRBV12-4
length: 13
J: TRBJ2-4
DNA: TGTGCCAGCAGTCCCCGACAGGGGGACATTCAGTACTTC
CDR3: CASSPRQGDIQYF

size: NA
D: TRBD2
V: TRBV6-4
length: 15
J: TRBJ2-1
DNA: TGTGCCAGCAGTGAGACTAGCGGGAGGGGCAATGAGCAGTTCTTC
CDR3: CASSETSGRGNEQFF

size: NA
D: NA
V: TRBV5-6
length: 15
J: TRBJ2-7
DNA: TGTGCCAGCAGCTCAACCGGGACGGCCTCCTACGAGCAGTACTTC
CDR3: CASSSTGTASYEQYF

size: NA
D: NA
V: TRBV28
length: 12
J: TRBJ1-6
DNA: TGTGCCAGCAGTTTAGTCAGTTCACCCCTCCACTTT
CDR3: CASSLVSSPLHF

size: NA
D: NA
V: TRBV28
length: 13
J: TRBJ1-5
DNA: TGTGCCAGCAGTTTAGTACAGAATCAGCCCCAGCATTTT
CDR3: CASSLVQNQPQHF

size: NA
D: NA
V: TRBV5-5
length: 14
J: TRBJ1-1
DNA: TGTGCCAGCAGCTCGACAGGTTTTGGCACTGAAGCTTTCTTT
CDR3: CASSSTGFGTEAFF

size: NA
D: NA
V: TRBV6-4
length: 15
J: TRBJ2-3
DNA: TGTGCCAGCAGTGACGGGCAGGGGGGAACAGATACGCAGTATTTT
CDR3: CASSDGQGGTDTQYF

size: few
D: NA
V: TRBV15
length: 15
J: TRBJ1-3
DNA: TGTGCCACCAGCAGAGTAAGGGGCTCTGGAAACACCATATATTTT
CDR3: CATSRVRGSGNTIYF

size: NA
D: TRBD1
V: TRBV5-1
length: 15
J: TRBJ1-6
DNA: TGCGCCAGCAGCTTGGACAGGGGGTATAATTCACCCCTCCACTTT
CDR3: CASSLDRGYNSPLHF

size: NA
D: NA
V: TRBV3-1/TRBV3-2
length: 15
J: TRBJ1-6
DNA: TGTGCCAGCAGACAAGGGGGGACCTATAATTCACCCCTCCACTTT
CDR3: CASRQGGTYNSPLHF

size: NA
D: TRBD1
V: TRBV5-6
length: 13
J: TRBJ1-4
DNA: TGTGCCAGCAGCAGGGACAGGGGTGAAAAACTGTTTTTT
CDR3: CASSRDRGEKLFF

size: NA
D: TRBD2
V: TRBV18
length: 16
J: TRBJ2-3
DNA: TGTGCCAGCTCACCAACGACTAGCGGAAACACAGATACGCAGTATTTT
CDR3: CASSPTTSGNTDTQYF

size: NA
D: TRBD2
V: TRBV9
length: 17
J: TRBJ2-3
DNA: TGTGCCAGCAGCGTAGGACTAGCGGGAGGGGGCACAGATACGCAGTATTTT
CDR3: CASSVGLAGGGTDTQYF

size: NA
D: TRBD1
V: TRBV2
length: 14
J: TRBJ1-6
DNA: TGTGCCAGCAATTTACAGGGGCACAATTCACCCCTCCACTTT
CDR3: CASNLQGHNSPLHF

size: NA
D: NA
V: TRBV24-1
length: 12
J: TRBJ1-5
DNA: TGTGCCACCAGTGATAGGAATCAGCCCCAGCATTTT
CDR3: CATSDRNQPQHF

size: NA
D: TRBD2
V: TRBV6-5
length: 15
J: TRBJ2-7
DNA: TGTGCCAGCAGTTACCCCGGGACTAGCGGGGGAGAGCAGTACTTC
CDR3: CASSYPGTSGGEQYF

size: once
D: NA
V: TRBV15
length: 15
J: TRBJ1-5
DNA: TGTGCCACCAGCAGGGATACAGGGATCAATCAGCCCCAGCATTTT
CDR3: CATSRDTGINQPQHF

size: NA
D: NA
V: TRBV13
length: 13
J: TRBJ1-1
DNA: TGTGCCAGCAGCTTAGGAGCGCTTACTGAAGCTTTCTTT
CDR3: CASSLGALTEAFF

size: NA
D: NA
V: TRBV4-1
length: 15
J: TRBJ2-7
DNA: TGCGCCAGCAGCCAAGGGACAGCTTACTCCTACGAGCAGTACTTC
CDR3: CASSQGTAYSYEQYF

size: NA
D: NA
V: TRBV2
length: 14
J: TRBJ2-7
DNA: TGTGCCAGCAGTGAAGCTTCCTTCTCCTACGAGCAGTACTTC
CDR3: CASSEASFSYEQYF

size: NA
D: NA
V: TRBV4-1
length: 15
J: TRBJ1-3
DNA: TGCGCCAGCAGCCAAGATCCAGGCCGCGGAAACACCATATATTTT
CDR3: CASSQDPGRGNTIYF

size: NA
D: TRBD1
V: TRBV11-2
length: 16
J: TRBJ1-4
DNA: TGTGCCAGCAGCCCGGACAGGGGACCAACTAATGAAAAACTGTTTTTT
CDR3: CASSPDRGPTNEKLFF

size: NA
D: TRBD1
V: TRBV24-1
length: 15
J: TRBJ1-3
DNA: TGTGCCGTTACCGGGACAGCGAACTCTGGAAACACCATATATTTT
CDR3: CAVTGTANSGNTIYF

size: NA
D: NA
V: TRBV4-1
length: 16
J: TRBJ1-6
DNA: TGCGCCAGCAGCCAAGATCGGAACAACTATAATTCACCCCTCCACTTT
CDR3: CASSQDRNNYNSPLHF

size: NA
D: NA
V: TRBV5-4
length: 13
J: TRBJ1-1
DNA: TGTGCCAGCAGCTTTACAGGGAACACTGAAGCTTTCTTT
CDR3: CASSFTGNTEAFF

size: NA
D: NA
V: TRBV12-5
length: 13
J: TRBJ1-1
DNA: TGTGCTAGTGGTTTTACAGGGAACACTGAAGCTTTCTTT
CDR3: CASGFTGNTEAFF

size: once
D: NA
V: TRBV6-6
length: 15
J: TRBJ2-7
DNA: TGTGCCAGCAGTTACTCAGAGGGCCCCTCCTACGAGCAGTACTTC
CDR3: CASSYSEGPSYEQYF

size: NA
D: NA
V: TRBV7-9
length: 13
J: TRBJ1-6
DNA: TGTGCCAGCAGCTTGGCCTATAATTCACCCCTCCACTTT
CDR3: CASSLAYNSPLHF

size: once
D: TRBD1
V: TRBV2
length: 15
J: TRBJ2-2
DNA: TGTGCCAGCAGTGTCAAGGACAGGGGGTTCGGGGAGCTGTTTTTT
CDR3: CASSVKDRGFGELFF

size: NA
D: TRBD1
V: TRBV28
length: 15
J: TRBJ1-4
DNA: TGTGCCAGCAGTTTATTCCGGACAGGGGGTGAAAAACTGTTTTTT
CDR3: CASSLFRTGGEKLFF

size: NA
D: TRBD1
V: TRBV2
length: 12
J: TRBJ1-1
DNA: TGTGCCAGCCGGGACAGGGGGACTGAAGCTTTCTTT
CDR3: CASRDRGTEAFF

size: NA
D: TRBD2
V: TRBV4-1
length: 16
J: TRBJ2-7
DNA: TGCGCCAGCAGCCAAGGTTGGGCTAGCGGGAGCCACGAGCAGTACTTC
CDR3: CASSQGWASGSHEQYF

size: NA
D: TRBD2
V: TRBV9
length: 16
J: TRBJ2-1
DNA: TGTGCCAGCAGCGCCGGACTAGCGGGAGTCGACAATGAGCAGTTCTTC
CDR3: CASSAGLAGVDNEQFF

size: NA
D: NA
V: TRBV7-9
length: 16
J: TRBJ1-3
DNA: TGTGCCAGCAGCTCCGCCCCAGCCAACTCTGGAAACACCATATATTTT
CDR3: CASSSAPANSGNTIYF

size: once
D: NA
V: TRBV5-4
length: 12
J: TRBJ1-1
DNA: TGTGCCAGCAGCTTGGACCCCACTGAAGCTTTCTTT
CDR3: CASSLDPTEAFF

size: NA
D: NA
V: TRBV29-1
length: 13
J: TRBJ2-5
DNA: TGCAGCGTTGAAGTGGGCAGCCAAGAGACCCAGTACTTC
CDR3: CSVEVGSQETQYF

size: NA
D: NA
V: TRBV28
length: 15
J: TRBJ2-3
DNA: TGTGCCAGCAGTTTCTCCGGGAGAGGCACAGATACGCAGTATTTT
CDR3: CASSFSGRGTDTQYF

size: NA
D: NA
V: TRBV28
length: 15
J: TRBJ1-6
DNA: TGTGCCAGCAGTTTGACCGGGACAAATAATTCACCCCTCCACTTT
CDR3: CASSLTGTNNSPLHF

size: NA
D: NA
V: TRBV7-9
length: 13
J: TRBJ2-2
DNA: TGTGCCAGCAGCTTGGACAACACCGGGGAGCTGTTTTTT
CDR3: CASSLDNTGELFF

size: NA
D: TRBD1
V: TRBV9
length: 14
J: TRBJ2-7
DNA: TGTGCCAGCAGCGCGGGGACAGGACCCTACGAGCAGTACTTC
CDR3: CASSAGTGPYEQYF

size: once
D: TRBD2
V: TRBV15
length: 15
J: TRBJ2-7
DNA: TGTGCCACCAGCAGAGATCGGGCGGGGGGGGACGAGCAGTACTTC
CDR3: CATSRDRAGGDEQYF

size: NA
D: NA
V: TRBV5-6
length: 12
J: TRBJ2-7
DNA: TGTGCCAGCAGCTTGGGACAGACGAAGCAGTACTTC
CDR3: CASSLGQTKQYF